These 11 T cell receptor beta chains came from one sample sequenced in a study of identical twins. TCRdb analysed the 5' RACE reads with MiXCR anew, one entry per CDR3 protein. The repertoire has 510,000 or so distinct CDR3 sequences, 12% to 15% of them found once; the top ten carry roughly 0.46%. The sample was also reused in another study, on yellow fever vaccine responses in identical twins.

Sequencing input: CD4+ T cells sorted from blood. The receptor source for this set is a woman between 18 and 29 years old in good health.

The J gene is TRBJ2-1, the V gene TRBV2, with D possibly being TRBD1 (6 bases). The CDR3 contains 13 residues. V was trimmed by 0 bases and J by 8 bases, leaving 8 bases between them. The germline V gene encodes CDR1 SNHLY and CDR2 FYNNEI. CDR3 protein: CASSEANRDEQFF. The CDR3 DNA reads TGTGCCAGCAGTGAAGCGAACAGGGATGAGCAGTTCTTC.

This clonotype was picked up a small number of times. The rearrangement uses TRBV20-1 and TRBJ2-2; 12 bases match TRBD2. The CDR3 loop spans 16 amino acids. V lost 3 bases, J lost 5 bases, and 7 bases stayed unmatched. Germline V gene lookup returns CDR1 DFQATT and CDR2 SNEGSKA (reference sequence). The CDR3 here is CSARASGGARTGELFF. DNA of the CDR3: TGCAGTGCTAGGGCTAGCGGGGGGGCTCGAACCGGGGAGCTGTTTTTT.

This clonotype was detected many times. The chain uses TRBV2 and TRBJ2-7, with TRBD1 as a possible D gene (6 bases). This CDR3 region has 15 residues. The V end lost 6 bases, the J end lost 2 bases, and 17 bases lay between the germline ends. CDR1 and CDR2 (germline): SNHLY, FYNNEI. This CDR3 reads CASSSGTLGPYEQYF. The CDR3 nucleotides read TGTGCCAGCAGCTCCGGGACATTGGGTCCCTACGAGCAGTACTTC. Based on the CDR3 plus reference TRBV2 and TRBJ2-7, the full variable domain is EPEVTQTPSHQVTQMGQEVILRCVPISNHLYFYWYRQILGQKVEFLVSFYNNEISEKSEIFDDQFSVERPDGSNFTLKIRSTKLEDSAMYFCASSSGTLGPYEQYFGPGTRLTVT.

The chain is built from TRBV20-1 and TRBJ2-7, with a weak D call TRBD1 (5 bases). V was cut by 3 bases and J by 4 bases, with 13 bases left in between. The CDR3 spans 13 residues. Germline CDR1 reads DFQATT; CDR2 reads SNEGSKA (reference sequence). The CDR3 nucleotides read TGCAGTGCTAGCCCCAGGGCCCCTTACGAGCAGTACGTC. Residues: CSASPRAPYEQYV.

This clonotype was seen only a few times. V usage is TRBV10-2 and J usage is TRBJ1-6; D unresolved. With 7 bases removed from V and 0 bases from J, the gap between germline ends came to 13 bases. This CDR3 has 16 residues. Germline V gene lookup returns CDR1 WSHSY and CDR2 SAAADI. CDR3 sequence: CASTEGVSSYNSPLHF. In DNA form, the CDR3 reads TGCGCCAGCACCGAGGGCGTAAGCTCCTATAATTCACCCCTCCACTTT.

This chain links TRBV6-2 or TRBV6-3 with TRBJ2-7, with D unclear. From germline, CDR1 is MNHEY and CDR2 SVGEGT. V was cut by 4 bases and J by 2 bases, with 9 bases left in between. The CDR3 loop spans 13 amino acids. The CDR3 sequence is CASSLPGTYEQYV. Written as DNA, the CDR3 is TGTGCCAGCAGTTTGCCAGGTACCTACGAGCAGTACGTC.

The chain is built from TRBV6-2 or TRBV6-3 and TRBJ2-5; tentative D call: TRBD2 (5 bases). This CDR3 has 14 amino acids. In germline, CDR1 is MNHEY, CDR2 SVGEGT. The germline V and J ends were trimmed by 0 bases and 5 bases, with 10 bases remaining between them. This CDR3 is CASSYSGSRETQYF. CDR3 sequence (DNA): TGTGCCAGCAGTTACTCGGGGAGCCGGGAGACCCAGTACTTC.

The rearrangement uses TRBV4-1 and TRBJ2-2; possible D gene TRBD1, 6 bases. This CDR3 spans 16 amino acids. The germline CDR1 and CDR2 sequences are MGHRA and YSYEKL. Trimming shortened V by 4 bases and J by 0 bases, and 12 bases separated the two germline ends. This CDR3 reads CASSLRQDPNTGELFF. The DNA of the CDR3 is TGCGCCAGCAGCCTGCGACAGGACCCGAACACCGGGGAGCTGTTTTTT.

The chain combines TRBV20-1 with TRBJ2-1, with 11 bases lining up with TRBD2. Losses at the gene ends were 6 bases for V and 5 bases for J; bases not matched to a gene: 12. Looked up from germline, CDR1 is DFQATT and CDR2 is SNEGSKA (reference sequence). The length of the CDR3 is 16 residues. The CDR3 sequence is CSAHEASGGRNNEQFF. In nucleotides, the CDR3 is TGCAGTGCACACGAGGCTAGCGGGGGGCGGAACAATGAGCAGTTCTTC.

This clonotype was found a few times. This chain links TRBV12-3 or TRBV12-4 with TRBJ2-3; D is possibly TRBD2 (6 bases). This CDR3 region has 14 residues. V was clipped by 5 bases and J by 3 bases, with 12 bases between them. The CDR3 region is CASSTIGGTDTQYF. The CDR3 nucleotides read TGTGCCAGCAGTACCATAGGAGGGACAGATACGCAGTATTTT.

A few counts support this clonotype. The chain couples TRBV28 to TRBJ2-7, with 11 positions matching TRBD2. The V and J ends lost 7 bases and 4 bases, in that order; junction bases with no gene match: 12. The germline V gene encodes CDR1 MDHEN and CDR2 SYDVKM. CDR3 length equals 16 residues. CDR3 sequence: CASIHMIAGGSYEQYF. CDR3 coding DNA: TGTGCCAGCATCCACATGATAGCGGGAGGGTCTTACGAGCAGTACTTC. The complete variable domain, with remaining parts taken from reference TRBV28 and TRBJ2-7, reads DVKVTQSSRYLVKRTGEKVFLECVQDMDHENMFWYRQDPGLGLRLIYFSYDVKMKEKGDIPEGYSVSREKKERFSLILESASTNQTSMYLCASIHMIAGGSYEQYFGPGTRLTVT.